The 19 T cell receptor beta chains presented below share a single source sample, sequenced in a study of T cell changes during pregnancy in multiple sclerosis. Sequencing used immunoSEQ multiplex PCR; TCRdb keeps in-frame clones, though not all of them. This repertoire shows over 65,000 clones, roughly 94% found once; its top ten account for 0.58%. Sequences were derived from peripheral blood, sampled in the third trimester of pregnancy. The receptors stem from a female donor with multiple sclerosis, enrolled in a pregnancy study.

This clone was seen only once. The CDR3 loop reads CASSLRARGTYNEQFF. The CDR3 coding sequence is TGTGCCAGCAGCCTAAGGGCCAGGGGTACCTACAATGAGCAGTTCTTC. The chain carries TRBV11-2 and TRBJ2-1; perhaps TRBD1 as D (6 bases). The CDR3 consists of 16 residues. The V gene lost 5 bases and the J gene lost 2 bases, with 16 bases spanning the gap. The germline V gene encodes CDR1 SGHAT and CDR2 FQNNGV.

The V and J genes are TRBV5-1 and TRBJ1-2; the match to TRBD1 covers 7 bases. With V trimmed by 4 bases and J by 8 bases, 14 bases remained unmatched. CDR3 size: 15 residues. CDR1 is SGHRS, CDR2 YFSETQ, per germline. The CDR3 DNA reads TGCGCCAGCAGCATGGTAGGGGGCGGGGATGGAGGCTACACCTTC. Its translation: CASSMVGGGDGGYTF.

V usage is TRBV9 and J usage is TRBJ2-3; unclear D gene. The V end was cut by 2 bases, the J end by 6 bases, with 10 bases between. CDR1 is SGDLS, CDR2 YYNGEE, per germline. CDR3 size: 13 residues. The CDR3 DNA is TGTGCCAGCAGCGTTACACCGCCGGATACGCAGTATTTT. This sequence encodes CASSVTPPDTQYF.

J is TRBJ1-2 and V is TRBV5-8; TRBD1 matches 8 bases. This CDR3 contains 11 residues. Losses at the gene ends were 2 bases for V and 13 bases for J; bases not matched to a gene: 4. Germline V CDR1 and CDR2: SGHTS, YDEGEE. The CDR3 is CASSFGGQVTF. CDR3 DNA sequence: TGTGCCAGCAGCTTCGGGGGACAGGTCACCTTC.

The V call is TRBV5-6, the J call TRBJ2-3, with D possibly being TRBD2 (5 bases). The V and J ends lost 0 bases and 7 bases respectively, with 15 bases between them. From germline, CDR1 is SGHDT and CDR2 YYEEEE. CDR3 length equals 15 residues. As DNA, the CDR3 is TGTGCCAGCAGCTTGGTTCAAGGAGGACGTAATACGCAGTATTTT. Protein: CASSLVQGGRNTQYF.

CDR3 residues: CASSRSTAFGYTF. The CDR3 DNA follows: TGTGCCAGCAGTCGGTCGACAGCGTTTGGCTACACCTTC. The rearrangement links TRBV27 to TRBJ1-2, with D possibly TRBD1 on 5 matching bases. V lost 5 bases, J lost 7 bases, and 14 bases lay in between. This CDR3 contains 13 residues. The V gene's germline CDR1 is MNHEY and CDR2 SMNVEV (reference sequence).

V gene TRBV5-1 combines with J gene TRBJ1-3; maybe TRBD1 (5 bases). The CDR3 length is 14 residues. The V gene lost 0 bases and the J gene lost 3 bases, with 7 bases spanning the gap. Germline V CDR1 and CDR2: SGHRS, YFSETQ. CDR3 nucleotides: TGCGCCAGCAGCTTGGGGCAGGGTGGAAACACCATATATTTT. Its protein product is CASSLGQGGNTIYF.

J is TRBJ1-3 and V is TRBV2; no clear D. The CDR3 has 16 amino acids. Looked up from germline, CDR1 is SNHLY and CDR2 is FYNNEI. V lost 2 bases, J lost 0 bases, and 11 bases lay in between. This chain's CDR3 is CASSERGSISGNTIYF. As DNA, the CDR3 is TGTGCCAGCAGTGAACGGGGATCCATCTCTGGAAACACCATATATTTT.

The V and J genes are TRBV9 and TRBJ2-2; 12 bases map to TRBD1. The V gene end was trimmed by 3 bases and the J gene end by 4 bases; junction bases not matched to a gene: 13. Germline lookup yields CDR1 SGDLS and CDR2 YYNGEE. There are 19 residues in the CDR3. Here the CDR3 DNA reads TGTGCCAGCAGCGCCGGGACAGGGGGCTTGGTCCGTGGCACCGGGGAGCTGTTTTTT. Amino acids: CASSAGTGGLVRGTGELFF.

The chain joins TRBV7-9 to TRBJ1-5, with D uncertain. This CDR3 is built from 15 residues. The germline gives CDR1 SEHNR, CDR2 FQNEAQ (reference sequence). V lost 1 base to trimming and J lost 2 bases, with 9 bases between them. The CDR3 nucleotides read TGTGCCAGCAGCTTAGGGCAGAGGGGCAATCAGCCCCAGCATTTT. It yields the protein CASSLGQRGNQPQHF.

The chain is built from TRBV28 and TRBJ2-7; possibly TRBD1 for D (6 bases). Germline loops: CDR1 MDHEN, CDR2 SYDVKM. With 3 bases removed from V and 6 bases from J, the gap between germline ends came to 12 bases. This CDR3 contains 13 residues. The CDR3: CASSLGLGGEQYF. CDR3 nucleotide sequence: TGTGCCAGCAGTTTGGGGCTAGGGGGCGAGCAGTACTTC.

V and J are TRBV7-3 and TRBJ1-5, with 7 bases identical to TRBD1. The CDR3 loop spans 17 amino acids. Germline CDR1 is SGHTA and CDR2 is FQGTGA. J was trimmed by 0 bases and V by 1 base; bases with no gene match: 6. The CDR3 spells CASSLNPGTVSNQPQHF. Written as DNA, the CDR3 is TGTGCCAGCAGCTTAAACCCTGGGACAGTTAGCAATCAGCCCCAGCATTTT.

The chain combines TRBV2 with TRBJ1-5; 9 bases line up with TRBD1. The germline CDR1 and CDR2 sequences are SNHLY and FYNNEI. The V gene end was trimmed by 6 bases and the J gene end by 5 bases; junction bases not matched to a gene: 11. The CDR3 sequence is 16 residues long. The CDR3 sequence: CASRNKRTGVDQPQHF. The CDR3 DNA reads as TGTGCCAGCAGGAACAAGAGGACAGGGGTTGATCAGCCCCAGCATTTT.

The chain joins TRBV19 to TRBJ1-5; 8 positions match TRBD1. The CDR3 is 16 residues long. CDR1 LNHDA and CDR2 SQIVND come from the germline V gene (reference sequence). V trimming: 5 bases; J trimming: 8 bases; junction bases outside the gene matches: 14. The CDR3 nucleotides are TGTGCCAGTAGTGATCCCCGGGACAGGCGGGTCAAGCCCCAGCATTTT. Translated, it gives CASSDPRDRRVKPQHF.

The genes are TRBV11-3 and TRBJ2-7, with a tentative D call TRBD2 (6 bases). The CDR3 is 14 residues long. Germline CDR1 is SGHNT and CDR2 is YENEEA. V lost 5 bases to trimming and J lost 2 bases, with 13 bases between them. DNA for the CDR3: TGTGCCAGCAGCCCCGGGGGAGGTACCTACGAGCAGTACTTC. Translation gives CASSPGGGTYEQYF.

This rearrangement joins TRBV7-2 to TRBJ2-6, with D maybe TRBD2 (6 bases). Trimming took 2 bases from V and 0 from J, leaving 14 bases between them. The CDR3 runs to 18 residues. CDR1 and CDR2 from the germline V gene are SGHTA and FQGNSA. The DNA of the CDR3 is TGTGCCAGCAGCTTAATTGGCGGGGCCCGCTCTGGGGCCAACGTCCTGACTTTC. Translated: CASSLIGGARSGANVLTF.

The V and J genes are TRBV6-5 and TRBJ1-1, with D hard to call. CDR3 length: 13 amino acids. With 8 bases removed from V and 4 bases from J, the gap between germline ends came to 14 bases. Germline V gives CDR1 MNHEY, CDR2 SVGAGI. The DNA of the CDR3 is TGTGCCAGCCGCGGCTCGGCAGTCACTGAAGCTTTCTTT. Translating gives CASRGSAVTEAFF.

The rearrangement joins TRBV4-3 to TRBJ1-1, with 8 bases aligning to TRBD1. The CDR3 consists of 15 residues. Germline V gene lookup returns CDR1 LGHNA and CDR2 YSLEER. The J segment lost 5 bases and the V segment lost 0 bases, leaving 5 bases of the junction unmatched. The CDR3 sequence is CASSQDMTGATEAFF. The CDR3 bases are TGCGCCAGCAGCCAAGATATGACAGGGGCAACTGAAGCTTTCTTT.

This clone has just one count. The V gene is TRBV27, the J gene TRBJ1-2, with a weak D call TRBD1 (6 bases). Germline V gene data show CDR1 as MNHEY and CDR2 as SMNVEV (reference sequence). V was pared by 0 bases and J by 8 bases, with 22 bases between. The length of the CDR3 is 17 residues. This chain's CDR3 is CASSLSEGVTGVGGYTF. CDR3 DNA: TGTGCCAGCAGTTTATCTGAGGGGGTAACAGGTGTAGGCGGCTACACCTTC.